These T cell receptor beta chains were read from a single sample in a study of shared clonotypes between healthy human individuals. Sequenced by immunoSEQ multiplex PCR; TCRdb stores in-frame clones only, minus some. The sample includes some 2 million clones, approximately 95% seen only once; the top ten take around 1.1%. The sequencing input was naive CD8+ T cells sorted from blood. The receptors shown here come from a man between 18 and 29 years old in good health. Each CDR3 is given with its conserved first and last residue. A D gene is named only where the DNA matches it firmly. Size is stated for part of the rows, as once, few or many counts, or as a class when the clone is expanded.

clone_size,v_call,d_call,j_call,cdr3_aa,cdr3_nt
.,TRBV7-9,.,TRBJ2-1,CASSLASGEYNEQFF,TGTGCCAGCAGCTTAGCGTCGGGGGAGTACAATGAGCAGTTCTTC
.,TRBV9,TRBD1,TRBJ2-5,CASSARDSPQETQYF,TGTGCCAGCAGCGCCCGGGACAGTCCCCAAGAGACCCAGTACTTC
.,TRBV5-6,.,TRBJ1-5,CASSLANQPQHF,TGTGCCAGCAGCTTGGCCAATCAGCCCCAGCATTTT
once,TRBV28,.,TRBJ2-2,CASSLAGNTGELFF,TGTGCCAGCAGTTTAGCGGGGAATACCGGGGAGCTGTTTTTT
.,TRBV5-1,.,TRBJ1-1,CASGYRLNTEAFF,TGCGCCAGCGGGTACAGGTTGAACACTGAAGCTTTCTTT
.,TRBV13,.,TRBJ1-1,CASSWGRTNTEAFF,TGTGCCAGCAGCTGGGGACGTACGAACACTGAAGCTTTCTTT
.,TRBV5-4,.,TRBJ1-1,CASSDLGDIEAFF,TGTGCCAGCAGCGACCTAGGGGACATCGAAGCTTTCTTT
.,TRBV5-6,TRBD1,TRBJ2-7,CASSWETGEFYEQYF,TGTGCCAGCAGCTGGGAGACAGGGGAATTCTACGAGCAGTACTTC
.,TRBV5-4,.,TRBJ1-1,CASSLMEGITEAFF,TGTGCCAGCAGCTTGATGGAGGGCATCACTGAAGCTTTCTTT
once,TRBV28,.,TRBJ1-2,CASYHPSYGDYGYTF,TGTGCCAGCTACCACCCCTCTTACGGGGACTATGGCTACACCTTC
.,TRBV11-2,TRBD1,TRBJ1-1,CASSGQGAFEAFF,TGTGCCAGCTCCGGACAGGGGGCGTTTGAAGCTTTCTTT
.,TRBV21-1,.,TRBJ2-7,CASSPRDRLYEQYF,TGTGCCAGCAGCCCCCGGGACAGACTATACGAGCAGTACTTC
.,TRBV27,.,TRBJ1-5,CASSFQGAQQPQHF,TGTGCCAGCAGTTTCCAAGGGGCCCAGCAGCCCCAGCATTTT
.,TRBV19,.,TRBJ2-2,CASSIYESGQYTGELFF,TGTGCCAGTAGTATCTATGAATCCGGACAGTACACCGGGGAGCTGTTTTTT
.,TRBV27,.,TRBJ1-1,CASSFSGTEAFF,TGTGCCAGCAGTTTTTCGGGAACTGAAGCTTTCTTT
.,TRBV9,.,TRBJ2-2,CASSVNTVELFF,TGTGCCAGCAGCGTCAACACCGTGGAGCTGTTTTTT
once,TRBV7-6,.,TRBJ2-3,CASSPGTDTQYF,TGTGCCAGCAGCCCGGGGACAGATACGCAGTATTTT
.,TRBV7-9,TRBD2,TRBJ2-7,CASSPIAGSSYEQYF,TGTGCCAGCAGCCCCATAGCGGGGAGCTCCTACGAGCAGTACTTC
.,TRBV13,.,TRBJ1-5,CASSLGRGSQPQHF,TGTGCCAGCAGCTTAGGCAGGGGCAGTCAGCCCCAGCATTTT
.,TRBV6-6,.,TRBJ1-2,CASSYLTEGPDGYTF,TGTGCCAGCAGTTACTTGACAGAAGGGCCTGATGGCTACACCTTC
.,TRBV5-1,TRBD1,TRBJ2-7,CASSLTGAEQYF,TGCGCCAGCAGCTTGACAGGGGCCGAGCAGTACTTC
.,TRBV30,.,TRBJ1-1,CAWRRKLGGNTEAFF,TGTGCCTGGAGGAGGAAACTGGGTGGGAACACTGAAGCTTTCTTT
.,TRBV6-1,TRBD2,TRBJ2-7,CASSEDWRGNYEQYF,TGTGCCAGCAGTGAGGACTGGCGGGGGAACTACGAGCAGTACTTC
once,TRBV9,TRBD1,TRBJ2-3,CASSLTGQGGPGGTQYF,TGTGCCAGCAGCCTTACGGGACAGGGCGGCCCCGGGGGTACGCAGTATTTT
.,TRBV5-6,.,TRBJ1-1,CASSLEDSEAFF,TGTGCCAGCAGCTTGGAGGACAGCGAAGCTTTCTTT
.,TRBV7-2,TRBD2,TRBJ2-1,CASSPVAGHNEQFF,TGTGCCAGCAGTCCCGTAGCGGGCCACAATGAGCAGTTCTTC
once,TRBV28,.,TRBJ2-5,CASSPWGQETQYF,TGTGCCAGCAGTCCTTGGGGGCAAGAGACCCAGTACTTC
once,TRBV18,.,TRBJ2-3,CASSPALAGTDTQYF,TGTGCCAGCTCACCAGCTCTGGCCGGCACAGATACGCAGTATTTT
.,TRBV6-1,.,TRBJ1-1,CASSGKNMNTEAFF,TGTGCCAGCAGTGGGAAAAATATGAACACTGAAGCTTTCTTT
.,TRBV13,.,TRBJ2-6,CASCPTDASGANVLTF,TGTGCCAGCTGTCCGACGGACGCCTCTGGGGCCAACGTCCTGACTTTC
.,TRBV5-4,.,TRBJ1-4,CASSLNTGVGTNEKLFF,TGTGCCAGCAGCCTTAATACAGGAGTAGGAACTAATGAAAAACTGTTTTTT
.,TRBV27,.,TRBJ2-5,CASKRLRVGQETQYF,TGTGCCAGCAAAAGACTCAGGGTGGGACAAGAGACCCAGTACTTC
.,TRBV9,TRBD2,TRBJ2-7,CASSVDPSGSYEQYF,TGTGCCAGCAGCGTAGACCCTAGCGGGAGCTACGAGCAGTACTTC
once,TRBV7-3,TRBD2,TRBJ2-3,CASSLPSGGPLGDTQYF,TGTGCCAGCAGCTTACCTAGCGGGGGACCCTTGGGAGATACGCAGTATTTT
.,TRBV10-1,.,TRBJ2-3,CASSESSASDTDTQYF,TGCGCCAGCAGTGAGTCGAGTGCCTCAGACACAGATACGCAGTATTTT
.,TRBV7-9,TRBD2,TRBJ2-5,CASSQFGASGGRETQYF,TGTGCCAGCAGCCAATTCGGGGCTAGCGGGGGGAGAGAGACCCAGTACTTC